The rows below give T cell receptor beta chains drawn from one sample of a study of CD8 T cells in ankylosing spondylitis. TCRdb recomputed calls from the 5' RACE reads with MiXCR, one row per CDR3 protein. Seen here are some 220,000 distinct CDR3 sequences, roughly 6.6% observed once, and the top ten hold approximately 15%. Sequenced: blood, either unsorted or a sorted T cell fraction (not recorded which). The receptors stem from a male donor with ankylosing spondylitis. Both conserved end residues are part of each CDR3. A D gene is named only where the DNA matches it firmly. A row's size may be missing; if present it is once, few, many or a size class.

D: NA; J: TRBJ2-1; size: NA; V: TRBV16; CDR3: CASSRGRRGNEQFF; DNA: TGTGCCAGCAGCCGTGGACGCAGGGGCAATGAGCAGTTCTTC
D: NA; J: TRBJ2-5; size: NA; V: TRBV5-1; CDR3: CASSSQGKQETQYF; DNA: TGCGCCAGCAGCTCCCAAGGGAAACAAGAGACCCAGTACTTC
D: NA; J: TRBJ1-1; size: NA; V: TRBV20-1; CDR3: CSARDIAGHSAEAFF; DNA: TGCAGTGCTAGAGATATTGCGGGACACAGCGCTGAAGCTTTCTTT
D: NA; J: TRBJ2-7; size: many; V: TRBV6-1; CDR3: CASSVGVDYEQYF; DNA: TGTGCCAGCAGTGTGGGGGTAGACTACGAGCAGTACTTC
D: TRBD2; J: TRBJ2-3; size: many; V: TRBV27; CDR3: CASTGGGTDTQYF; DNA: TGTGCCAGCACCGGGGGGGGCACAGATACGCAGTATTTT
D: TRBD1; J: TRBJ2-1; size: NA; V: TRBV13; CDR3: CASSPQGESTYNEQFF; DNA: TGTGCCAGCAGCCCCCAGGGGGAATCGACCTACAATGAGCAGTTCTTC
D: NA; J: TRBJ2-1; size: many; V: TRBV12-3/TRBV12-4; CDR3: CASSADSSSYNEQFF; DNA: TGTGCCAGCAGTGCGGACAGCAGCTCCTACAATGAGCAGTTCTTC
D: NA; J: TRBJ1-1; size: many; V: TRBV7-9; CDR3: CASTSGWALWSEAFF; DNA: TGTGCCAGCACCTCCGGTTGGGCTCTCTGGTCTGAAGCTTTCTTT
D: NA; J: TRBJ2-1; size: NA; V: TRBV11-1; CDR3: CASSLEASWFSYNEQFF; DNA: TGTGCCAGCAGCTTAGAGGCTAGCTGGTTCTCCTACAATGAGCAGTTCTTC
D: NA; J: TRBJ2-1; size: many; V: TRBV7-8; CDR3: CASSLWVRSADEQFF; DNA: TGTGCCAGCAGCTTATGGGTCCGCTCGGCCGATGAGCAGTTCTTC
D: TRBD2; J: TRBJ2-1; size: many; V: TRBV20-1; CDR3: CSARGTSGRADEQFF; DNA: TGCAGTGCCAGAGGAACTAGCGGGAGGGCTGATGAGCAGTTCTTC
D: NA; J: TRBJ2-5; size: many; V: TRBV27; CDR3: CASSLTYVQGRGQETQYF; DNA: TGTGCCAGCAGTTTGACCTATGTTCAAGGGAGGGGGCAAGAGACCCAGTACTTC
D: TRBD1; J: TRBJ2-1; size: many; V: TRBV27; CDR3: CASRQDRDRDDNEQFF; DNA: TGTGCCAGCAGGCAAGACCGGGACAGGGATGACAATGAGCAGTTCTTC
D: NA; J: TRBJ1-2; size: NA; V: TRBV20-1; CDR3: CSADNYGYTF; DNA: TGCAGTGCCGATAACTATGGCTACACCTTC
D: NA; J: TRBJ2-3; size: few; V: TRBV11-1; CDR3: CASSLVLRSASVTDTQYF; DNA: TGTGCCAGCAGCTTAGTTTTAAGGTCGGCTAGCGTCACAGATACGCAGTATTTT
D: TRBD1; J: TRBJ2-1; size: many; V: TRBV4-1; CDR3: CASSQGQGVNEQFF; DNA: TGCGCCAGCAGCCAAGGACAGGGGGTGAATGAGCAGTTCTTC
D: TRBD2; J: TRBJ2-3; size: many; V: TRBV4-2; CDR3: CASSLIAGGTDTQYF; DNA: TGTGCCAGCAGCCTTATAGCGGGGGGCACAGATACGCAGTATTTT